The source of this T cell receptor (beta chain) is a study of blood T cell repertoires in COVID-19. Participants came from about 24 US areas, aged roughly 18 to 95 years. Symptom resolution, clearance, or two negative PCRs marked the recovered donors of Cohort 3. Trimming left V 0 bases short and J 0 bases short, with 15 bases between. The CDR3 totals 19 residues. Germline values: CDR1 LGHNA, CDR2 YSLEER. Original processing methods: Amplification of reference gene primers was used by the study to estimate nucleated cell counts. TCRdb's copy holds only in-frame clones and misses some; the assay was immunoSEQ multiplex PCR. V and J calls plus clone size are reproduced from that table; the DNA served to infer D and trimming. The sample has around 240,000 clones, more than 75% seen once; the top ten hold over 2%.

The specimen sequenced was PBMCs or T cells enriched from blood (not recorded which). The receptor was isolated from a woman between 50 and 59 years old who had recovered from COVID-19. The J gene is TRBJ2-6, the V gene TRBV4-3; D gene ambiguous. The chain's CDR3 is CASSQDRFIFSSGANVLTF. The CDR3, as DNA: TGCGCCAGCAGCCAAGATCGTTTCATTTTTAGCTCTGGGGCCAACGTCCTGACTTTC.